This TCR beta chain was recovered during a study of CD8 T cells in Susac syndrome. With 1 base removed from V and 1 base from J, the gap between germline ends came to 5 bases. There are 15 residues in the CDR3. Per germline, CDR1 MDHEN and CDR2 SYDVKM. After extraction with the RNeasy kit, about 0.5 to 1 ug of the RNA was reverse transcribed using random hexamers. TCRdb fed the immunoSEQ multiplex PCR reads into MiXCR, producing one record per CDR3 protein. The sample contains fewer than 350,000 distinct CDR3 sequences, about 89% of which appear only once. In the multiple sclerosis control group, patients were treatment-naive and had stable or active relapsing-remitting disease.

The sequenced sample consisted of CD8+ T cells from PBMCs. The receptor's source is a human donor with multiple sclerosis. The gene calls are TRBV28 and TRBJ2-6; D gene ambiguous. The CDR3, as DNA: TGTGCCAGCAGTTTATCGGATTCTGGGGCCAACGTCCTGACTTTC. Protein: CASSLSDSGANVLTF.